This T cell receptor (beta chain) derives from a study of blood T cell repertoires in COVID-19 (dated by TCRdb to 2019 to 2021). About the full investigation: Samples from collaborators originated in the United States, Italy and Spain and spanned both the acute and convalescent phases of COVID-19. The material from the prospective study consisted of cDNA or gDNA derived from T cells, B-cell-depleted T cells, or PBMCs. Deeply sampled blood TCRbeta repertoires from subjects exposed to, actively infected with, or recovered from COVID-19 were included in the dataset. The repertoires were made available in a free public database intended to serve as a resource for research on the immune response to SARS-CoV-2. The samples were drawn from the first 160 participants of the ongoing ImmuneRACE study and from over 950 subjects provided by 6 global collaborators. Nearly every sample came with metadata listing a de-identified subject ID, COVID-19 status, age in years and sex. HLA class I and class II types, where available, came from metadata supplied by the sample provider rather than from assay-based typing.

TCRbeta CDR3 regions were amplified from genomic DNA by means of the immunoSEQ Assay, a bias-controlled multiplex PCR. For the original study's pipeline: The number of nucleated cells in each sample was estimated by amplification of reference gene primers within the assay. Sequence reads were collapsed and filtered to measure the absolute abundance of every unique TCRbeta CDR3 rearrangement. Productive Simpson clonality was computed per sample as the square root of Simpson's diversity index over productive rearrangements. Imported from immuneACCESS, the table was reduced by TCRdb to in-frame sequences with V and J called. These copies leave out some clones; in studies compared against another copy, an unresolved V gene accounts for under half, and the cause of the remainder is not known. From that table come the V and J calls and clone size; the DNA was used to work out D and trimming. This sample has about 170,000 clones in its table, and roughly 80% of those were observed once. Roughly 8.1% of the sample goes to the ten largest clones.

One collaborating source in Seattle enrolled patients during active infection and followed them longitudinally through the course of disease. The collaborating institutions used their own protocols to collect whole blood in K2EDTA tubes. For TCRbeta analysis, collaborators shipped samples as frozen whole blood, isolated PBMCs, or DNA extracted from either of those sample types. Including cysteine and phenylalanine, the CDR3 has 16 amino acids. Of the read, only the CDR3 DNA is kept; its 48 bases are in frame from base 1. CDR1 and CDR2, per the germline V gene, are MNHNS and SASEGT. The junction carries 21 bases between V and J, which are trimmed by 5 bases and 5 bases respectively. Results and caveats for the whole study, not just this receptor: Clinical and demographic metadata were provided uncurated, with the amount varying by source and participant.

In the case of this clone: Its antigen is currently not known. Per-base qualities were not stored, and no clone one base away is much larger.

The sequence is built from TRBV6-1 and TRBJ1-2; TRBD1 is possibly the D segment (5 matching bases). This receptor was taken from a woman aged 80 or older with COVID-19, enrolled during active disease. Sample: peripheral blood. The CDR3 protein is CASSQGHWQLSYGYTF. The DNA reads TGTGCCAGCAGTCAAGGACATTGGCAGCTAAGTTATGGCTACACCTTC.